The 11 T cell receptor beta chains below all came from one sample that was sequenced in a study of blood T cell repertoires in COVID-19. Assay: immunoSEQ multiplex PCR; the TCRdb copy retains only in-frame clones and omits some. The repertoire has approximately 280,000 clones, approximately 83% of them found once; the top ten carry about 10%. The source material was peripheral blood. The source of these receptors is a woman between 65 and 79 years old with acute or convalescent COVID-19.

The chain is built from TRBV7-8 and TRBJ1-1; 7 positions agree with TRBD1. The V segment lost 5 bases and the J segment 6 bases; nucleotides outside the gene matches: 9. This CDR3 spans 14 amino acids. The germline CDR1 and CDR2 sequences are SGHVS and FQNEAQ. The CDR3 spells CASSRGGAGAEAFF. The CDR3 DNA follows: TGTGCCAGCAGCCGAGGGGGCGCGGGGGCTGAAGCTTTCTTT.

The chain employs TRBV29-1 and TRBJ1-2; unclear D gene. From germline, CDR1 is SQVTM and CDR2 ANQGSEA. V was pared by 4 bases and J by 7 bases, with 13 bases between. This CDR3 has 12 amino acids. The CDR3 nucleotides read TGCAGCGTTGTCCTGGGTCTAGGTGGCTACACCTTC. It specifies CSVVLGLGGYTF.

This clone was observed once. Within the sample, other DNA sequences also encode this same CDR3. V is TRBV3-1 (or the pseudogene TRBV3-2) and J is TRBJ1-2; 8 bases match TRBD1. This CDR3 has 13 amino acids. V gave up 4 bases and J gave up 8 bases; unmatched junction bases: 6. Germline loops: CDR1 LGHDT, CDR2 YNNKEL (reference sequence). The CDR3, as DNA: TGTGCCAGCAGCCCCGGGACAGGTAGGGGCTACACCTTC. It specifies CASSPGTGRGYTF.

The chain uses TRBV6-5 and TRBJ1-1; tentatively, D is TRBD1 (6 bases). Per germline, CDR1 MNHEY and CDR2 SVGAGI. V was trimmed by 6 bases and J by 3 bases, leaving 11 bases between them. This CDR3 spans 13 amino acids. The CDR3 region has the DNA TGTGCCAGCAGGGGACATGGGGACACTGAAGCTTTCTTT. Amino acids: CASRGHGDTEAFF.

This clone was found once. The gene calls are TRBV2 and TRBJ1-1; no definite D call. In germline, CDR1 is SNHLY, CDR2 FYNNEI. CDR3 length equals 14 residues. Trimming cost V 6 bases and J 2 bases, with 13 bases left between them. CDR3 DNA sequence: TGTGCCAGCAGGGCGGCCAGAGTTAACACTGAAGCTTTCTTT. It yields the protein CASRAARVNTEAFF.

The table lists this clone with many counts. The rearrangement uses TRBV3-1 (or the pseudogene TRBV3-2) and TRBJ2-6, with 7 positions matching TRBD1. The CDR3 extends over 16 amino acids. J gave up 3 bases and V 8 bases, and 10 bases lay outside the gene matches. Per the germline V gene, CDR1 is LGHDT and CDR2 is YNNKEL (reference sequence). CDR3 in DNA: TGTGCCAGCTCTTCGGACAGGCTGGTTGGGGCCAACGTCCTGACTTTC. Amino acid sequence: CASSSDRLVGANVLTF.

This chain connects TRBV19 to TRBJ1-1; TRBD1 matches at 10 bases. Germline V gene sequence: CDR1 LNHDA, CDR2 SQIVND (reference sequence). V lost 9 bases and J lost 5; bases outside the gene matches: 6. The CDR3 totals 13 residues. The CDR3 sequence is CASDRGRRTEAFF. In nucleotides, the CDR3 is TGTGCCAGCGACAGGGGGCGGAGGACTGAAGCTTTCTTT.

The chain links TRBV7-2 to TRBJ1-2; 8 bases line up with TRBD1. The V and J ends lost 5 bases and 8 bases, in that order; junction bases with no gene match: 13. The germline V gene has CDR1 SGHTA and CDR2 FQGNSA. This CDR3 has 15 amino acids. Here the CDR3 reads CASSTGGQGLRGYTF. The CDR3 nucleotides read TGTGCCAGCAGCACTGGAGGACAGGGTCTTAGGGGCTACACCTTC.

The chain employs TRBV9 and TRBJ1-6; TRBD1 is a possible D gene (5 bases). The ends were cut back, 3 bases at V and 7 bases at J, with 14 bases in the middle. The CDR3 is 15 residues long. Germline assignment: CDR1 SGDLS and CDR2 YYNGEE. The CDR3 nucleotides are TGTGCCAGCAGCGAAGGCAGGGTTGGAAATTCACCCCTCCACTTT. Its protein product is CASSEGRVGNSPLHF.

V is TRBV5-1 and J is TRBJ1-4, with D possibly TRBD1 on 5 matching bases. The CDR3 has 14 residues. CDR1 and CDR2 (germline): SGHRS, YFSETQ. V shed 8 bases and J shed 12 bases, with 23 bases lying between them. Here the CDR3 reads CARRKGPGRQELFF. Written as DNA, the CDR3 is TGCGCCAGACGTAAGGGGCCCGGTCGGCAAGAACTGTTTTTT.

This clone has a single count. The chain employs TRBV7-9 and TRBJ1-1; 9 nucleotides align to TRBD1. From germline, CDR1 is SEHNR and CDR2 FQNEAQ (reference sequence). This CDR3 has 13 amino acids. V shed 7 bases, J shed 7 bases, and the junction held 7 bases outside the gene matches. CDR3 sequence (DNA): TGTGCCAGCACTAATACAGGGGGCTATGAAGCTTTCTTT. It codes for CASTNTGGYEAFF.